These 5 T cell receptor beta chains came from one sample sequenced in a study of spatial heterogeneity in lung cancer (dated by TCRdb to about 2019). Sample time point, as interpreted from the label and publication: sample taken at primary tumor resection. Whole RNA extracted from tumor and nontumor lung tissue, or from cryopreserved PBMC samples, was used for TCR sequencing without cell sorting. The library was made by 5' RACE. Sequencing relied on a NextSeq 500. The public reads were quality trimmed at Q25 with fastp and then assembled into clones with MiXCR by TCRdb, keeping productive beta chains. Each record represents a unique CDR3 protein, reported with the most common genes and DNA among its rows. Counted in this sample were some 53,000 distinct CDR3 sequences; around 7% of them appeared once. About 3% of the sample is held by the ten biggest clonotypes. The material was PBMCs, obtained at surgery. These receptors were obtained from a female donor with early-stage non-small cell lung cancer.

This clonotype was seen repeatedly, ten times or more. The V call is TRBV20-1, the J call TRBJ2-7; 11 positions match TRBD1. CDR3 size: 14 residues. Germline CDR1 DFQATT, CDR2 SNEGSKA (reference sequence). The V segment lost 2 bases and the J segment 4 bases; nucleotides outside the gene matches: 4. CDR3 region: CSARPGQGVYEQYF. In DNA, the CDR3 is TGCAGTGCTAGACCGGGACAGGGGGTATACGAGCAGTACTTC.

CDR3 DNA: TGCAGTGCTAGTAGCGGGACAGACTACGAGCAGTACTTC. It yields the protein CSASSGTDYEQYF. J is TRBJ2-7 and V is TRBV20-1, with D perhaps TRBD2 (8 bases). CDR1 and CDR2 from the germline V gene are DFQATT and SNEGSKA (reference sequence). The CDR3 has 13 residues. The V end lost 3 bases, the J end lost 3 bases, and 12 bases lay between the germline ends.

This clonotype was counted many times. The J gene is TRBJ2-7, the V gene TRBV9, with 7 bases lining up with TRBD2. Germline V gene data show CDR1 as SGDLS and CDR2 as YYNGEE. With 3 bases clipped from V and 3 bases from J, the junction kept 9 bases outside the gene matches. The CDR3 runs to 15 residues. The CDR3 region is CASSAQEAGDYEQYF. The CDR3 region has the DNA TGTGCCAGCAGCGCACAAGAGGCGGGAGACTACGAGCAGTACTTC.

This clonotype came up many times. The chain employs TRBV11-2 and TRBJ2-1; D is possibly TRBD2 (6 bases). The CDR3 has 12 amino acids. V gave up 6 bases and J gave up 8 bases, with 11 bases separating them. Germline V gene lookup returns CDR1 SGHAT and CDR2 FQNNGV. The CDR3 DNA is TGTGCCAGCAGTGGAGGGAGCCATGAGCAGTTCTTC. Residues: CASSGGSHEQFF.

This clonotype appeared many times. V is TRBV7-2 and J is TRBJ2-1, with D unresolved. The germline V gene has CDR1 SGHTA and CDR2 FQGNSA. V was pared by 6 bases and J by 6 bases, with 12 bases between. This CDR3 has 13 amino acids. The CDR3 loop reads CASSRGRVNEQFF. DNA of the CDR3: TGTGCCAGCAGTCGCGGCAGAGTCAATGAGCAGTTCTTC.